These T cell receptor beta chains were read from a single sample in a study of blood T cells in healthy people across ages. MiXCR, applied by TCRdb to the 5' RACE reads, yields one record per CDR3 protein. This table holds some 700,000 distinct CDR3 sequences, 40% to 45% found once. Material for sequencing was blood. These receptors were collected from a woman between 55 and 75 years old in good health. Both conserved end residues are part of each CDR3. A D gene is named only where the DNA matches it firmly. Not every row has a clone size; where given, it reads once, few, many or a size class.

j_gene | v_gene | abundance | len | d_gene | CDR3nt | CDR3aa
TRBJ2-3 | TRBV5-1 | few | 14 | . | TGCGCCAGCAGCTTGGACCCGGGGACAGATACGCAGTATTTT | CASSLDPGTDTQYF
TRBJ2-6 | TRBV29-1 | few | 20 | TRBD1 | TGCAGCGTTGAAGATCCGAGGTCCCCGGGACAGGGCTCTGGGGCCAACGTCCTGACTTTC | CSVEDPRSPGQGSGANVLTF
TRBJ2-1 | TRBV10-3 | many | 16 | TRBD2 | TGTGCCATCAGTGCTAGCGGGGGGCACTCCTACAATGAGCAGTTCTTC | CAISASGGHSYNEQFF
TRBJ2-3 | TRBV27 | few | 16 | TRBD1 | TGTGCCAGCAGTTTGAGATTAGGGACAGGGCCAGATACGCAGTATTTT | CASSLRLGTGPDTQYF
TRBJ2-3 | TRBV15 | few | 15 | . | TGTGCCACCAGCAGACAACAGGGTAGCACAGATACGCAGTATTTT | CATSRQQGSTDTQYF
TRBJ2-7 | TRBV4-3 | few | 15 | TRBD2 | TGCGCCAGCAGCCAGGGACTAGCGATTACCTACGAGCAGTACTTC | CASSQGLAITYEQYF
TRBJ1-6 | TRBV4-1 | . | 15 | TRBD1 | TGCGCCAGCAGCCAAGAGGGGACAGGGGTATCACCCCTCCACTTT | CASSQEGTGVSPLHF
TRBJ2-5 | TRBV5-1 | few | 14 | TRBD1 | TGCGCCAGCAGCACCGGACAGGGGGCATGGGAGCAGTACTTC | CASSTGQGAWEQYF
TRBJ2-7 | TRBV5-1 | . | 14 | . | TGCGCCAGCAGCTTGGGGCTAGAGGTCTACGAGCAGTACTTC | CASSLGLEVYEQYF
TRBJ2-5 | TRBV28 | few | 15 | . | TGTGCCAGCAGTTCAAACGGACAGCTCCGAGAGACCCAGTACTTC | CASSSNGQLRETQYF
TRBJ1-2 | TRBV10-3 | once | 13 | . | TGTGCCATCAGTGAGATGGGGGAAAGAGACTACACCTTC | CAISEMGERDYTF
TRBJ2-7 | TRBV20-1 | . | 15 | TRBD2 | TGCAGTGCTAAAGGTGGGCTAGCGGGAGATCTCGAGCAGTACTTC | CSAKGGLAGDLEQYF